These 22 T cell receptor beta chains share one sample of origin, sequenced in a study of blood T cell repertoires in COVID-19 (dated by TCRdb to the early 2020s). The library was built by means of the immunoSEQ multiplex PCR assay. TCRdb obtained this table from immuneACCESS and retained in-frame rearrangements with V and J assigned. These tables miss some clones; where compared with another copy, unresolved V genes account for less than half of the shortfall, and the remainder is unexplained. Across this sample there are approximately 110,000 clones, with around 88% seen only once. Clones ranked in the top ten supply about 0.9% of the sample. Sequenced input: peripheral blood. Source of these receptors: a woman between 50 and 59 years old with active or convalescent COVID-19.

The chain links TRBV4-1 to TRBJ2-2, with D unresolved. CDR1 MGHRA and CDR2 YSYEKL come from the germline V gene. Trimming took 0 bases from V and 7 from J, leaving 12 bases between them. The CDR3 contains 15 residues. CDR3 amino acids: CASSQDVTVGGELFF. In nucleotides, the CDR3 is TGCGCCAGCAGCCAAGATGTCACGGTTGGCGGGGAGCTGTTTTTT.

The table lists this clone with a few counts. V is TRBV18 and J is TRBJ1-3; 7 bases agree with TRBD1. From germline, CDR1 is KGHSH and CDR2 LQKENI. CDR3 length equals 15 residues. V was clipped by 3 bases and J by 4 bases; unmatched bases: 6. The CDR3 region is CASSPVGQAGNTIYF. CDR3 in DNA: TGTGCCAGCTCACCCGTAGGACAGGCGGGAAACACCATATATTTT.

The chain couples TRBV7-9 to TRBJ2-2, with 8 bases lining up with TRBD1. V lost 5 bases and J lost 6; bases outside the gene matches: 8. CDR3 length equals 15 residues. The V gene's germline CDR1 is SEHNR and CDR2 FQNEAQ (reference sequence). The CDR3: CASSIRTGRPGELFF. CDR3 nucleotides: TGTGCCAGCAGCATTCGGACAGGGCGGCCCGGGGAGCTGTTTTTT.

CDR3 sequence (DNA): TGTGCCAGCAGCCCACCGTTGGGACAGGACTGGGAGCAGTACTTC. As protein: CASSPPLGQDWEQYF. This chain links TRBV6-5 with TRBJ2-7; TRBD1 matches at 8 bases. Germline CDR1 MNHEY, CDR2 SVGAGI. CDR3 length: 15 residues. V gave up 6 bases and J gave up 7 bases; unmatched junction bases: 14.

This chain uses TRBV5-4 with TRBJ2-1; the match to TRBD2 covers 8 bases. CDR1 and CDR2 (germline): SGHNT, YYREEE (reference sequence). This CDR3 is 14 amino acids long. V lost 6 bases to trimming and J lost 8 bases; unmatched junction nucleotides: 10. CDR3 DNA: TGTGCCAGCAACTCAATGGGACTAGACGATGAGCAGTTCTTC. It encodes CASNSMGLDDEQFF.

To note about this clone: One end of the junction is discordant with germline, which a read error may explain. This rearrangement joins TRBV7-9 to TRBJ2-7; 11 bases are a match to TRBD2. Germline CDR1 is SEHNR and CDR2 is FQNEAQ (reference sequence). The CDR3 length is 14 residues. The DNA for the CDR3 is TGTGCCAGCAGCCTAGCGGGAGGAGGGCGCGAGCAGTACTTC. Its translation: CASSLAGGGREQYF.

The rearrangement joins TRBV3-1 (or the pseudogene TRBV3-2) to TRBJ2-2; 10 bases are shared with TRBD2. CDR3 length equals 16 residues. Germline values: CDR1 LGHDT, CDR2 YNNKEL (reference sequence). The trim removed 4 bases at V and 2 bases at J, leaving 4 bases unmatched. The CDR3 region has the DNA TGTGCCAGCAGCCGACGGACTAGCGGAAACACCGGGGAGCTGTTTTTT. Translating gives CASSRRTSGNTGELFF.

The CDR3 region is CASSARSYTYNEQFF. CDR3 bases: TGTGCCAGCAGCGCCCGGAGTTACACCTACAATGAGCAGTTCTTC. The genes are TRBV9 and TRBJ2-1; D is undetermined. The CDR3 covers 15 residues. From germline, CDR1 is SGDLS and CDR2 YYNGEE. V was trimmed by 3 bases and J by 2 bases, leaving 12 bases between them.

The V gene is TRBV7-2, the J gene TRBJ2-7; D unresolved. This CDR3 contains 11 residues. The germline gives CDR1 SGHTA, CDR2 FQGNSA. V lost 5 bases and J lost 6, with 8 bases in between. CDR3 protein: CASSDLIEQYF. The CDR3 nucleotides read TGTGCCAGCAGCGACTTGATCGAGCAGTACTTC.

This chain uses TRBV5-4 with TRBJ1-2; D gene ambiguous. The V and J ends lost 4 bases and 8 bases respectively, with 21 bases between them. In germline, CDR1 is SGHNT, CDR2 YYREEE (reference sequence). The CDR3 covers 15 residues. CDR3 sequence reads: CASSREGSPTIGYTF. The CDR3 coding sequence is TGTGCCAGCAGCCGTGAGGGAAGCCCTACAATCGGCTACACCTTC.

The chain combines TRBV7-8 with TRBJ1-4; weak D call: TRBD1 (5 bases). Germline V gene data show CDR1 as SGHVS and CDR2 as FQNEAQ. This CDR3 has 14 amino acids. The germline V and J ends were trimmed by 5 bases and 8 bases, with 15 bases remaining between them. This CDR3 reads CASSPGPPGEKLFF. Here the CDR3 DNA reads TGTGCCAGCAGCCCCGGCCCACCAGGGGAAAAACTGTTTTTT.

CDR3 loop: CASSLARGLYEQFF. The CDR3 DNA reads TGCGCCAGCAGCCTGGCCAGGGGATTGTATGAGCAGTTCTTC. V gene TRBV5-1 combines with J gene TRBJ2-1; the D gene is possibly TRBD1 (6 bases). Germline CDR1 and CDR2: SGHRS and YFSETQ. V dropped 4 bases and J dropped 8 bases, with 16 bases sitting between them. CDR3 length: 14 residues.

The rearrangement uses TRBV30 and TRBJ2-1; 12 bases map to TRBD2. V gave up 4 bases and J gave up 4 bases; unmatched junction bases: 5. The CDR3 has 15 residues. Germline V gene sequence: CDR1 GTSNPN, CDR2 SVGIG (reference sequence). This CDR3 reads CAWTGTSGLYNEQFF. The CDR3 DNA follows: TGTGCCTGGACTGGGACTAGCGGGTTATACAATGAGCAGTTCTTC.

V is TRBV12-1 and J is TRBJ2-1; TRBD2, the D gene given by the table, was not confirmed from the DNA. TRBV12-1 is termed a pseudogene. There are 16 residues in the CDR3. In DNA form, the CDR3 reads TGTGCCAGCAGCTGTTGGGCAGCAAGCGGCTACAATGAGCAGTTCTTC. Protein product: CASSCWAASGYNEQFF.

The chain employs TRBV7-9 and TRBJ2-5, with a possible D match to TRBD2 (5 bases). CDR3 length: 13 residues. Germline V gives CDR1 SEHNR, CDR2 FQNEAQ (reference sequence). V lost 3 bases and J 4 bases, leaving 9 bases between the germline ends. In DNA, the CDR3 is TGTGCCAGCAGCTTGGCTAGCCTAGAGACCCAGTACTTC. Translating gives CASSLASLETQYF.

The DNA of the CDR3 is TGTGCCAGCAGCTTAGAGTTTGGGCTCCATGGCTACACCTTC. Protein product: CASSLEFGLHGYTF. V usage is TRBV7-9 and J usage is TRBJ1-2; D is unresolved. There are 14 residues in the CDR3. The germline V gene encodes CDR1 SEHNR and CDR2 FQNEAQ (reference sequence). V lost 1 base and J lost 6, with 12 bases in between.

The chain employs TRBV6-5 and TRBJ2-7, with D hard to call. Germline V gene data show CDR1 as MNHEY and CDR2 as SVGAGI. V lost 6 bases and J lost 6, with 18 bases in between. The CDR3 sequence is 14 residues long. CDR3 coding DNA: TGTGCCAGCAGAAACCCGGGTCAGCTTACCGAGCAGTACTTC. As protein: CASRNPGQLTEQYF.

This clone has just one count. The V call is TRBV20-1, the J call TRBJ2-7; 10 positions match TRBD2. Per the germline V gene, CDR1 is DFQATT and CDR2 is SNEGSKA (reference sequence). This CDR3 region has 15 residues. The V gene end was trimmed by 3 bases and the J gene end by 0 bases; junction bases not matched to a gene: 5. CDR3 protein: CSASGASGSSYEQYF. The CDR3 nucleotides are TGCAGTGCTAGTGGGGCTAGCGGGAGCTCCTACGAGCAGTACTTC.

This sequence joins TRBV4-2 and TRBJ1-5; the D gene is possibly TRBD1 (5 bases). CDR1 LGHNA and CDR2 YNFKEQ come from the germline V gene. Trimming left V 8 bases short and J 4 bases short, with 15 bases between. This CDR3 has 14 residues. The CDR3 sequence: CASGGDDWNQPQHF. CDR3 nucleotide sequence: TGTGCCAGCGGGGGGGACGATTGGAATCAGCCCCAGCATTTT.

The chain couples TRBV2 to TRBJ1-2; the match to TRBD1 covers 11 bases. The V segment lost 8 bases and the J segment 0 bases; nucleotides outside the gene matches: 8. CDR1 is SNHLY and CDR2 is FYNNEI in the germline V gene. The CDR3 loop spans 16 amino acids. CDR3 sequence: CASSRGQGGPNYGYTF. The CDR3 DNA reads as TGTGCCAGCTCCAGGGGACAGGGGGGACCTAACTATGGCTACACCTTC.

V and J are TRBV19 and TRBJ1-3; perhaps TRBD1 as D (6 bases). Germline CDR1 and CDR2: LNHDA and SQIVND (reference sequence). The CDR3 is made up of 16 amino acids. Trimming pared 5 bases from V and 0 bases from J, leaving 14 bases between. CDR3: CASSHDRWLSGNTIYF. CDR3 nucleotide sequence: TGTGCCAGTAGTCATGACAGGTGGCTCTCTGGAAACACCATATATTTT.

A few counts support this clone. This chain joins TRBV9 and TRBJ2-3, with 10 bases that match TRBD1. The CDR3 sequence is 15 residues long. Trimming removed 0 bases from V and 6 bases from J; junction bases left unmatched: 4. Germline V gene sequence: CDR1 SGDLS, CDR2 YYNGEE. CDR3 DNA sequence: TGTGCCAGCAGCGTAGGACAGGGGGCCACGGATACGCAGTATTTT. Translation gives CASSVGQGATDTQYF.